These 29 T cell receptor beta chains were sequenced from one sample in a study of blood T cell repertoires in COVID-19. Libraries were prepared by immunoSEQ multiplex PCR; TCRdb keeps only in-frame clonotypes and omits some of them. The table lists about 360,000 clones, around 87% of them singletons, with 1.5% to 2.5% in the top ten. What was sequenced was PBMCs or T cells enriched from blood (not recorded which). Every receptor here comes from a man aged 40-55 years in a cohort exposed to, infected with or recovered from COVID-19 (not recorded which).

V is TRBV2 and J is TRBJ1-1, with TRBD1 identical over 9 bases. Germline-derived CDR1 and CDR2 are SNHLY and FYNNEI. The CDR3 spans 15 residues. V shed 2 bases and J 5 bases; nucleotides not matched to a gene: 6. The CDR3 region has the DNA TGTGCCAGCAGTGAACGGGACAGGGCGGGAACTGAAGCTTTCTTT. Translating gives CASSERDRAGTEAFF.

V is TRBV14 and J is TRBJ1-2, with 8 bases lining up with TRBD1. CDR1 is SGHDN, CDR2 FVKESK, per germline. The CDR3 has 18 residues. The V gene end was trimmed by 0 bases and the J gene end by 4 bases; junction bases not matched to a gene: 13. The CDR3 bases are TGTGCCAGCAGCCAAGATGGGGTTGCCGCGACAGGGGCCTATGGCTACACCTTC. It is translated as CASSQDGVAATGAYGYTF.

The rearrangement uses TRBV6-5 and TRBJ1-3; 7 nucleotides agree with TRBD1. This CDR3 is 14 amino acids long. Trimming at V came to 6 bases and at J to 2 bases, leaving 4 bases not matched to a gene. Germline CDR1 MNHEY, CDR2 SVGAGI. The CDR3: CASRRTGTGNTIYF. Here the CDR3 DNA reads TGTGCCAGCAGACGGACAGGTACTGGAAACACCATATATTTT.

The chain recombines TRBV7-2 with TRBJ2-1; 7 bases agree with TRBD2. CDR1 SGHTA and CDR2 FQGNSA come from the germline V gene. This CDR3 has 15 amino acids. The V segment lost 4 bases and the J segment 3 bases; nucleotides outside the gene matches: 6. The CDR3 reads CASSSWLAVYNEQFF. DNA of the CDR3: TGTGCCAGCAGCTCCTGGCTAGCGGTCTACAATGAGCAGTTCTTC.

The chain links TRBV5-6 to TRBJ1-2, with TRBD1 matching over 10 bases. Germline-derived CDR1 and CDR2 are SGHDT and YYEEEE. Trimming took 4 bases from V and 5 from J; bases not matched to a gene: 2. This CDR3 contains 13 residues. Here the CDR3 DNA reads TGTGCCAGCAGCAAGGACAGGGGGTATGGCTACACCTTC. This sequence encodes CASSKDRGYGYTF.

V is TRBV5-1 and J is TRBJ2-1; 8 nucleotides align to TRBD2. This CDR3 spans 14 amino acids. The J segment lost 4 bases and the V segment lost 3 bases, leaving 3 bases of the junction unmatched. Germline-derived CDR1 and CDR2 are SGHRS and YFSETQ. CDR3 amino acids: CASSWGLVYNEQFF. The CDR3 DNA sequence: TGCGCCAGCAGCTGGGGACTAGTGTACAATGAGCAGTTCTTC. Full variable domain (remainder filled in from reference TRBV5-1 and TRBJ2-1): KAGVTQTPRYLIKTRGQQVTLSCSPISGHRSVSWYQQTPGQGLQFLFEYFSETQRNKGNFPGRFSGRQFSNSRSEMNVSTLELGDSALYLCASSWGLVYNEQFFGPGTRLTVL.

This sequence joins TRBV18 and TRBJ2-1; the D gene is possibly TRBD1 (6 bases). V was trimmed by 6 bases and J by 2 bases, leaving 23 bases between them. This CDR3 comprises 18 residues. Per the germline V gene, CDR1 is KGHSH and CDR2 is LQKENI. The CDR3 loop is CASSPSIYQGTPYNEQFF. CDR3 bases: TGTGCCAGCTCTCCCTCAATTTATCAGGGGACGCCCTACAATGAGCAGTTCTTC.

The rearrangement joins TRBV28 to TRBJ1-3, with TRBD1 matching over 7 bases. CDR3 length equals 14 residues. Germline CDR1 MDHEN, CDR2 SYDVKM. J gave up 7 bases and V 3 bases, and 6 bases lay outside the gene matches. Here the CDR3 DNA reads TGTGCCAGCAGTTTCGGAGGGGGCCCCAACACCATATATTTT. Translation: CASSFGGGPNTIYF.

This clone was seen only once. CDR3 protein: CASSLEGRGRTKQYF. The CDR3 DNA reads as TGTGCCAGCAGCTTAGAAGGCAGGGGGCGCACCAAGCAGTACTTC. The chain carries TRBV11-2 and TRBJ2-7; 8 bases agree with TRBD1. V lost 0 bases and J lost 8; bases outside the gene matches: 9. This CDR3 contains 15 residues. Germline V gene data show CDR1 as SGHAT and CDR2 as FQNNGV.

The chain is built from TRBV6-5 and TRBJ1-3; D might be TRBD1 (5 bases). Trimming took off 6 bases at V and 0 bases at J, with 9 bases between the two ends. The length of the CDR3 is 14 residues. CDR1 is MNHEY, CDR2 SVGAGI, per germline. The CDR3 sequence is CASRSGGSGNTIYF. The CDR3 nucleotides are TGTGCCAGCAGATCCGGGGGCTCTGGAAACACCATATATTTT.

This sequence joins TRBV18 and TRBJ2-3; 8 bases match TRBD1. V lost 4 bases, J lost 1 base, and 1 base stayed unmatched. Germline V gene lookup returns CDR1 KGHSH and CDR2 LQKENI. The CDR3 has 14 residues. As DNA, the CDR3 is TGTGCCAGCTCACTACAGGGGGGCACAGATACGCAGTATTTT. Translated, it gives CASSLQGGTDTQYF.

The V gene is TRBV10-2, the J gene TRBJ2-7, with 7 bases that match TRBD2. CDR3 length: 11 amino acids. The germline V gene has CDR1 WSHSY and CDR2 SAAADI. With V trimmed by 8 bases and J by 7 bases, 5 bases remained unmatched. The CDR3 loop reads CASRGGGEQYF. Written as DNA, the CDR3 is TGCGCCAGCCGTGGGGGGGGAGAGCAGTACTTC.

The rearrangement uses TRBV5-1 and TRBJ2-1, with TRBD2 matching over 8 bases. CDR1 is SGHRS and CDR2 is YFSETQ in the germline V gene. J was trimmed by 5 bases and V by 0 bases; bases with no gene match: 4. This CDR3 region has 15 residues. The DNA of the CDR3 is TGCGCCAGCAGCTTGGAAGGTAGCGGGGACAATGAGCAGTTCTTC. Protein: CASSLEGSGDNEQFF.

The rearrangement links TRBV2 to TRBJ2-2, with a tentative D call TRBD2 (6 bases). V lost 8 bases to trimming and J lost 1 base, with 14 bases between them. Germline values: CDR1 SNHLY, CDR2 FYNNEI. This CDR3 is 15 amino acids long. CDR3 DNA: TGTGCCAGCCTTAAAGCGGGCGGGAACACCGGGGAGCTGTTTTTT. Amino acid sequence: CASLKAGGNTGELFF.

V usage is TRBV28 and J usage is TRBJ1-2; no clear D gene. Trimming pared 2 bases from V and 8 bases from J, leaving 6 bases between. Germline-derived CDR1 and CDR2 are MDHEN and SYDVKM. The CDR3 sequence is 11 residues long. CDR3 residues: CASSLLWGYTF. For the CDR3, the DNA is TGTGCCAGCAGTTTACTATGGGGCTACACCTTC.

The rearrangement uses TRBV2 and TRBJ1-5; maybe TRBD1 (5 bases). Looked up from germline, CDR1 is SNHLY and CDR2 is FYNNEI. The CDR3 extends over 13 amino acids. The V gene lost 11 bases and the J gene lost 5 bases, with 16 bases spanning the gap. CDR3 DNA: TGTGCCGGGGGACTAGCTGAGCATCAGCCCCAGCATTTT. This gives the protein CAGGLAEHQPQHF.

The rearrangement links TRBV10-3 to TRBJ2-2; the match to TRBD2 covers 9 bases. V was pared by 4 bases and J by 4 bases, with 4 bases of the junction left unmatched. CDR3 length: 15 residues. Germline CDR1 reads ENHRY; CDR2 reads SYGVKD. This CDR3 reads CAISGASGTTGELFF. In DNA form, the CDR3 reads TGTGCCATCAGTGGGGCTAGCGGGACCACCGGGGAGCTGTTTTTT.

The CDR3 bases are TGTGCCACCACACCCGCCCTTGGAAGCCCGGGACACTCATCCTACGAGCAGTACTTC. Its protein is CATTPALGSPGHSSYEQYF. The chain uses TRBV28 and TRBJ2-7; possible D gene TRBD1, 6 bases. Trimming took 10 bases from V and 1 from J, leaving 32 bases between them. Germline-derived CDR1 and CDR2 are MDHEN and SYDVKM. This CDR3 is 19 amino acids long.

The gene calls are TRBV21-1 and TRBJ1-6; the table's D call TRBD1 went unverified against the DNA. TRBV21-1 is a listed pseudogene. This CDR3 is 18 amino acids long. This CDR3 reads CASSGKGGQGLYNSPLHF. The DNA of the CDR3 is TGTGCCAGCAGCGGGAAGGGAGGACAGGGACTTTATAATTCACCCCTCCACTTT.

This clone was recorded a few times. The V gene is TRBV7-9, the J gene TRBJ1-3; D perhaps matches TRBD1 (5 bases). The germline V gene encodes CDR1 SEHNR and CDR2 FQNEAQ (reference sequence). Between the trimmed V and J ends, which lost 5 bases and 0 bases, there was a span of 17 bases. The CDR3 consists of 17 residues. CDR3: CASSRFQGLNSGNTIYF. The CDR3 DNA follows: TGTGCCAGCAGCCGATTCCAGGGTTTAAACTCTGGAAACACCATATATTTT.

The chain has TRBV27 and TRBJ2-1; TRBD2 aligns across 8 bases. Trimming took 3 bases from V and 8 from J; bases not matched to a gene: 9. CDR1 and CDR2 from the germline V gene are MNHEY and SMNVEV (reference sequence). The CDR3 has 15 amino acids. DNA of the CDR3: TGTGCCAGCAGTTTGTCCGAAGCGGGAGACTATGAGCAGTTCTTC. Residues: CASSLSEAGDYEQFF.

The rearrangement uses TRBV6-1 and TRBJ1-4; possible D gene TRBD1, 5 bases. The ends were cut back, 1 base at V and 7 bases at J, with 10 bases in the middle. The germline gives CDR1 MNHNS, CDR2 SASEGT. The CDR3 spans 14 residues. CDR3 in DNA: TGTGCCAGCAGTGAAGGAACAGGTAGTGAAAAACTGTTTTTT. Residues: CASSEGTGSEKLFF.

This clone has just one count. V usage is TRBV4-1 and J usage is TRBJ2-7, with 8 bases fitting TRBD2. V lost 1 base and J lost 5; bases outside the gene matches: 16. The germline gives CDR1 MGHRA, CDR2 YSYEKL. This CDR3 spans 18 amino acids. CDR3 residues: CASSQVFTVSGSLNEQYF. DNA for the CDR3: TGCGCCAGCAGCCAAGTGTTCACTGTCAGCGGGAGTCTCAACGAGCAGTACTTC.

This sequence joins TRBV3-1 (or the pseudogene TRBV3-2) and TRBJ2-5; TRBD1 matches 8 bases. With V trimmed by 4 bases and J by 5 bases, 6 bases remained unmatched. Germline loops: CDR1 LGHDT, CDR2 YNNKEL (reference sequence). This CDR3 comprises 14 residues. Written as DNA, the CDR3 is TGTGCCAGCAGCCCTAGGACAGGGTATGAGACCCAGTACTTC. It is translated as CASSPRTGYETQYF.

This rearrangement joins TRBV4-1 to TRBJ1-3; D is possibly TRBD1 (6 bases). CDR1 and CDR2 (germline): MGHRA, YSYEKL. This CDR3 contains 17 residues. V shed 2 bases and J shed 1 base, with 15 bases lying between them. CDR3 sequence: CASSQTPTGLSGNTIYF. CDR3 in DNA: TGCGCCAGCAGCCAAACCCCGACAGGACTTTCTGGAAACACCATATATTTT.

The gene calls are TRBV28 and TRBJ1-6; perhaps TRBD1 as D (5 bases). The V and J ends lost 4 bases and 9 bases respectively, with 16 bases between them. Looked up from germline, CDR1 is MDHEN and CDR2 is SYDVKM. The CDR3 contains 15 residues. DNA for the CDR3: TGTGCCAGCAGTTCCCGGGGAGGGGTTGGTTCACCCCTCCACTTT. Amino acids: CASSSRGGVGSPLHF.

V usage is TRBV5-1 and J usage is TRBJ2-5, with a tentative D call TRBD2 (6 bases). Per the germline V gene, CDR1 is SGHRS and CDR2 is YFSETQ. Trimming shortened V by 7 bases and J by 4 bases, and 20 bases separated the two germline ends. The CDR3 is 15 amino acids. CDR3 residues: CASGAAGGILETQYF. Written as DNA, the CDR3 is TGCGCCAGCGGGGCCGCGGGCGGGATTTTAGAGACCCAGTACTTC.

The chain couples TRBV7-9 to TRBJ1-5; a possible D gene is TRBD1 (5 bases). The germline V gene encodes CDR1 SEHNR and CDR2 FQNEAQ (reference sequence). V dropped 1 base and J dropped 3 bases, with 13 bases sitting between them. The CDR3 is made up of 16 amino acids. The CDR3 region is CASSLVTGGFNQPQHF. CDR3 nucleotide sequence: TGTGCCAGCAGCTTAGTAACCGGGGGGTTCAATCAGCCCCAGCATTTT.

The gene calls are TRBV6-2 or TRBV6-3 and TRBJ1-5, with TRBD1 as a possible D gene (6 bases). Germline loops: CDR1 MNHEY, CDR2 SVGEGT. The CDR3 is 15 amino acids. Trimming shortened V by 6 bases and J by 2 bases, and 14 bases separated the two germline ends. The CDR3 reads CASSSGQLGNQPQHF. CDR3 DNA sequence: TGTGCCAGCAGCTCTGGACAGCTAGGCAATCAGCCCCAGCATTTT.